Each of the 10 T cell receptor beta chains below was sequenced from the same sample in a study of blood T cell repertoires in COVID-19 (dated by TCRdb to between 2020 and 2021). The library was generated by the immunoSEQ multiplex PCR assay. Here the immuneACCESS table is served through TCRdb, limited to in-frame sequences with V and J called. Missing clones are a known gap in these copies; in checked studies unresolved V genes cover under half, and the rest lacks a known reason. This sample is represented by approximately 230,000 clones; roughly 87% of them were singletons. The ten largest clones capture around 3% of the sample. The specimen was peripheral blood. These receptors all come from a man in his late teens or twenties with active or convalescent COVID-19.

V gene TRBV18 combines with J gene TRBJ2-5; D unclear. The CDR3 is made up of 13 amino acids. CDR1 and CDR2 from the germline V gene are KGHSH and LQKENI. V was cut by 3 bases and J by 5 bases, with 10 bases left in between. CDR3 sequence (DNA): TGTGCCAGCTCACCGGCCCTCTTGGAGACCCAGTACTTC. This encodes CASSPALLETQYF.

The chain links TRBV5-4 to TRBJ2-7; TRBD2 aligns across 7 bases. The germline V gene has CDR1 SGHNT and CDR2 YYREEE (reference sequence). Unmatched junction bases numbered 11, after V lost 5 bases and J lost 3 bases. The CDR3 totals 15 residues. CDR3 coding DNA: TGTGCCAGCAGTCGACCGGCTAGCGGTGACTACGAGCAGTACTTC. Encoded protein: CASSRPASGDYEQYF.

CDR3 bases: TGTGCCACCAGCAATCCCCTGGAGGGGTCTGAAGCTTTCTTT. Encoded protein: CATSNPLEGSEAFF. The rearrangement uses TRBV15 and TRBJ1-1; the D gene is possibly TRBD1 (5 bases). Looked up from germline, CDR1 is LNHNV and CDR2 is YYDKDF (reference sequence). V was pared by 4 bases and J by 6 bases, with 15 bases between. CDR3 length equals 14 residues.

V gene TRBV6-2 or TRBV6-3 combines with J gene TRBJ2-7, with 16 bases aligning to TRBD2. Losses at the gene ends were 5 bases for V and 0 bases for J; bases not matched to a gene: 4. The CDR3 loop spans 17 amino acids. CDR1 is MNHEY and CDR2 is SVGEGT in the germline V gene. Here the CDR3 reads CASSPGLAGGISYEQYF. CDR3 bases: TGTGCCAGCAGTCCGGGACTAGCGGGAGGGATCTCCTACGAGCAGTACTTC.

The V gene is TRBV9, the J gene TRBJ2-1; 9 bases are a match to TRBD2. Germline lookup yields CDR1 SGDLS and CDR2 YYNGEE. The CDR3 covers 14 residues. The V and J ends lost 3 bases and 8 bases, in that order; junction bases with no gene match: 6. The CDR3 region has the DNA TGTGCCAGCAGCGGGGCTAGCGGGATTCATGAGCAGTTCTTC. Amino acid sequence: CASSGASGIHEQFF. Based on the CDR3 plus reference TRBV9 and TRBJ2-1, the full variable domain is DSGVTQTPKHLITATGQRVTLRCSPRSGDLSVYWYQQSLDQGLQFLIQYYNGEERAKGNILERFSAQQFPDLHSELNLSSLELGDSALYFCASSGASGIHEQFFGPGTRLTVL.

The V and J genes are TRBV20-1 and TRBJ2-1, with 12 nucleotides matching TRBD2. The CDR3 totals 18 residues. Trimming at V came to 3 bases and at J to 0 bases, leaving 9 bases not matched to a gene. Germline CDR1 reads DFQATT; CDR2 reads SNEGSKA (reference sequence). As DNA, the CDR3 is TGCAGTGCTAGTACTAGCGGGAGGCCCCCCTTCTCCTACAATGAGCAGTTCTTC. This codes for CSASTSGRPPFSYNEQFF.

The chain has TRBV4-3 and TRBJ1-4, with D maybe TRBD1 (5 bases). The CDR3 has 16 amino acids. Trimming removed 0 bases from V and 8 bases from J, with 16 bases in between. Germline V gene sequence: CDR1 LGHNA, CDR2 YSLEER. The CDR3 loop reads CASSQDLEGTEEKLFF. In DNA form, the CDR3 reads TGCGCCAGCAGCCAAGATCTGGAAGGGACTGAGGAAAAACTGTTTTTT.

V usage is TRBV6-5 and J usage is TRBJ2-7; D might be TRBD2 (5 bases). Trimming removed 2 bases at V and 7 bases at J, with 6 bases between. The V gene's germline CDR1 is MNHEY and CDR2 SVGAGI. This CDR3 has 11 amino acids. The CDR3 coding sequence is TGTGCCAGCAGTTACACGGGAGAGCAGTACTTC. It codes for CASSYTGEQYF.

The V and J genes are TRBV28 and TRBJ2-5; maybe TRBD2 (5 bases). V lost 3 bases to trimming and J lost 3 bases, with 11 bases between them. This CDR3 region has 14 residues. Looked up from germline, CDR1 is MDHEN and CDR2 is SYDVKM. CDR3 loop: CASSFRDFKETQYF. The CDR3 DNA reads TGTGCCAGCAGTTTCCGGGATTTCAAAGAGACCCAGTACTTC.

This rearrangement joins TRBV27 to TRBJ2-7, with TRBD1 identical over 10 bases. With 6 bases clipped from V and 5 bases from J, the junction kept 10 bases outside the gene matches. This CDR3 is built from 15 residues. The germline gives CDR1 MNHEY, CDR2 SMNVEV (reference sequence). Here the CDR3 reads CASRLTGTGAHEQYF. DNA of the CDR3: TGTGCCAGCAGGCTTACCGGGACAGGGGCTCACGAGCAGTACTTC.